A single sample gave rise to the 27 T cell receptor beta chains below, sequenced in a study of blood T cell repertoires in COVID-19. Some clones are missing from TCRdb's copy, which holds only in-frame ones; the method was immunoSEQ multiplex PCR. The repertoire holds 110,000 to 150,000 clones, around 80% seen once, with less than 7.5% in the top ten. The source material was PBMCs or T cells enriched from blood (not recorded which). The receptors come from a woman between 45 and 65 years old who had recovered from COVID-19.

This rearrangement joins TRBV10-3 to TRBJ2-5; no firm D call. V was shortened by 0 bases and J by 3 bases, with 8 bases between the two germline ends. This CDR3 comprises 14 residues. Per germline, CDR1 ENHRY and CDR2 SYGVKD. CDR3 loop: CAISESSQEETQYF. The CDR3 DNA reads as TGTGCCATCAGTGAGTCATCGCAGGAAGAGACCCAGTACTTC.

The CDR3 loop reads CATSDSDRGEQFF. The CDR3 region has the DNA TGTGCCACCAGTGATTCCGACAGGGGCGAGCAGTTCTTC. The chain recombines TRBV24-1 with TRBJ2-1; 8 nucleotides line up with TRBD1. In germline, CDR1 is KGHDR, CDR2 SFDVKD. J gave up 10 bases and V 2 bases, and 3 bases lay outside the gene matches. The CDR3 sequence is 13 residues long.

This clone has more than one count but fewer than ten. The chain joins TRBV5-1 to TRBJ2-7, with D perhaps TRBD1 (6 bases). Germline V gene lookup returns CDR1 SGHRS and CDR2 YFSETQ. V gave up 5 bases and J gave up 3 bases, with 9 bases separating them. The CDR3 covers 12 residues. CDR3 residues: CASRETGYEQYF. The CDR3, as DNA: TGCGCCAGCAGGGAGACAGGCTACGAGCAGTACTTC. Based on the CDR3 plus reference TRBV5-1 and TRBJ2-7, the full variable domain is KAGVTQTPRYLIKTRGQQVTLSCSPISGHRSVSWYQQTPGQGLQFLFEYFSETQRNKGNFPGRFSGRQFSNSRSEMNVSTLELGDSALYLCASRETGYEQYFGPGTRLTVT.

The chain is built from TRBV20-1 and TRBJ1-6; D is uncertain. Trimming pared 3 bases from V and 9 bases from J, leaving 18 bases between. This CDR3 comprises 15 residues. Per germline, CDR1 DFQATT and CDR2 SNEGSKA (reference sequence). Here the CDR3 reads CSASTGSVPLSPLHF. Written as DNA, the CDR3 is TGCAGTGCTAGTACGGGGAGTGTACCCCTTTCACCCCTCCACTTT.

The rearrangement links TRBV14 to TRBJ1-1; 9 bases fit TRBD1. V was pared by 7 bases and J by 1 base, with 4 bases of the junction left unmatched. This CDR3 has 14 residues. Germline CDR1 reads SGHDN; CDR2 reads FVKESK. The CDR3 sequence: CASKRGQGNTEAFF. CDR3 nucleotides: TGTGCCAGCAAAAGGGGACAGGGGAACACTGAAGCTTTCTTT.

The genes are TRBV6-1 and TRBJ2-5; perhaps TRBD2 as D (5 bases). The V end lost 0 bases, the J end lost 5 bases, and 10 bases lay between the germline ends. CDR1 and CDR2 (germline): MNHNS, SASEGT. The CDR3 has 14 residues. The CDR3 nucleotides are TGTGCCAGCAGTGAAGCTTCTAGCAGGGAGACCCAGTACTTC. As protein: CASSEASSRETQYF.

At least ten counts were recorded for this clone. This CDR3 is CASSLALRTITNTGELFF. The CDR3 bases are TGCGCCAGCAGCTTGGCGTTGCGAACCATAACGAACACCGGGGAGCTGTTTTTT. The V call is TRBV5-1, the J call TRBJ2-2; D uncertain. The V gene lost 0 bases and the J gene lost 0 bases, with 15 bases spanning the gap. Germline V CDR1 and CDR2: SGHRS, YFSETQ. The CDR3 spans 18 residues.

The V gene is TRBV28, the J gene TRBJ1-2; D not resolved. V lost 7 bases, J lost 11 bases, and 26 bases lay in between. CDR3 length equals 15 residues. Germline V gene data show CDR1 as MDHEN and CDR2 as SYDVKM. The CDR3 spells CASTDTPDAGVGYTF. CDR3 in DNA: TGTGCCAGCACCGATACCCCGGACGCGGGAGTGGGTTACACCTTC.

The chain combines TRBV4-1 with TRBJ1-5, with no clear D. This CDR3 contains 15 residues. Trimming removed 3 bases from V and 3 bases from J, with 12 bases in between. Germline loops: CDR1 MGHRA, CDR2 YSYEKL. In DNA, the CDR3 is TGCGCCAGCAGCCAGGTGGAGGGAGACAATCAGCCCCAGCATTTT. It translates to CASSQVEGDNQPQHF.

The V call is TRBV7-6, the J call TRBJ2-2; D uncertain. Trimming took 2 bases from V and 7 from J, leaving 14 bases between them. In germline, CDR1 is SGHVS, CDR2 FNYEAQ. The CDR3 extends over 15 amino acids. CDR3 in amino acids: CASSLSPVLSGELFF. In nucleotides, the CDR3 is TGTGCCAGCAGCTTATCACCAGTTCTCAGCGGGGAGCTGTTTTTT.

The chain recombines TRBV20-1 with TRBJ1-2; TRBD1 matches 7 bases. This CDR3 has 11 amino acids. CDR1 is DFQATT and CDR2 is SNEGSKA in the germline V gene (reference sequence). CDR3 loop: CNTGVLGGYTF. CDR3 nucleotide sequence: TGCAATACAGGGGTGCTGGGAGGCTACACCTTC.

The chain joins TRBV7-9 to TRBJ2-4, with D possibly matching TRBD1 (6 bases). CDR1 and CDR2 from the germline V gene are SEHNR and FQNEAQ (reference sequence). The CDR3 consists of 16 residues. Trimming took off 3 bases at V and 2 bases at J, with 14 bases between the two ends. CDR3: CASSFIQGTPKNIQYF. The CDR3 DNA reads TGTGCCAGCAGCTTCATACAGGGAACCCCCAAAAACATTCAGTACTTC.

The gene calls are TRBV12-3 or TRBV12-4 and TRBJ2-3, with D perhaps TRBD2 (7 bases). The ends were cut back, 7 bases at V and 5 bases at J, with 13 bases in the middle. The CDR3 runs 13 residues. Written as DNA, the CDR3 is TGTGCCAGCAAGGGGGGGGCCGAAGATACGCAGTATTTT. Protein sequence: CASKGGAEDTQYF.

V is TRBV7-9 and J is TRBJ1-2, with D tentatively TRBD1 (5 bases). V shed 3 bases and J shed 4 bases, with 18 bases lying between them. This CDR3 contains 16 residues. CDR1 is SEHNR and CDR2 is FQNEAQ in the germline V gene (reference sequence). CDR3: CASSLAGTPLRYGYTF. DNA of the CDR3: TGTGCCAGCAGCTTGGCCGGGACTCCTCTTCGCTATGGCTACACCTTC.

The chain is built from TRBV14 and TRBJ2-7, with D hard to call. The CDR3 has 13 residues. Germline lookup yields CDR1 SGHDN and CDR2 FVKESK. The V and J ends lost 1 base and 7 bases respectively, with 11 bases between them. The CDR3 is CASSQVPYGEQYV. CDR3 DNA sequence: TGTGCCAGCAGCCAAGTCCCTTACGGGGAGCAGTACGTC.

The CDR3 here is CASSWTGEQQFF. The CDR3 DNA reads as TGTGCCAGCAGCTGGACAGGGGAGCAGCAGTTCTTC. This rearrangement joins TRBV5-5 to TRBJ2-1, with 9 nucleotides matching TRBD1. CDR1 is SGHKS and CDR2 is YYEKEE in the germline V gene (reference sequence). Losses at the gene ends were 3 bases for V and 11 bases for J; bases not matched to a gene: 3. This CDR3 comprises 12 residues.

This chain joins TRBV18 and TRBJ2-1; D is perhaps TRBD2 (6 bases). This CDR3 has 15 residues. From germline, CDR1 is KGHSH and CDR2 LQKENI. Between the trimmed V and J ends, which lost 2 bases and 0 bases, there was a span of 8 bases. CDR3 amino acids: CASSPAGSSYNEQFF. The CDR3 DNA reads as TGTGCCAGCTCACCAGCGGGGAGCTCCTACAATGAGCAGTTCTTC.

The chain combines TRBV29-1 with TRBJ2-1; TRBD1 matches at 8 bases. The germline CDR1 and CDR2 sequences are SQVTM and ANQGSEA. Trimming removed 4 bases from V and 3 bases from J; junction bases left unmatched: 8. This CDR3 has 15 residues. The CDR3 DNA reads as TGCAGCGTTGCCCAAGGACAGGGAATCTACAATGAGCAGTTCTTC. This encodes CSVAQGQGIYNEQFF.

The rearrangement uses TRBV2 and TRBJ2-7; TRBD2 is a possible D gene (5 bases). The CDR3 runs 14 residues. Germline loops: CDR1 SNHLY, CDR2 FYNNEI. V lost 7 bases and J 3 bases, leaving 16 bases between the germline ends. CDR3 sequence (DNA): TGTGCCAGCAACCGTCCGGGAACTCGCTACGAGCAGTACTTC. Residues: CASNRPGTRYEQYF.

J is TRBJ1-6 and V is TRBV28; tentative D call: TRBD1 (5 bases). Trimming left V 4 bases short and J 0 bases short, with 16 bases between. Germline V gene sequence: CDR1 MDHEN, CDR2 SYDVKM. The CDR3 loop spans 18 amino acids. CDR3 sequence reads: CASSSPGQASSYNSPLHF. CDR3 nucleotide sequence: TGTGCCAGCAGTTCCCCAGGGCAGGCTAGCTCCTATAATTCACCCCTCCACTTT.

CDR3 coding DNA: TGTGCCAGCAGCCGACAGGGGGGGAAAGATACGCAGTATTTT. As protein: CASSRQGGKDTQYF. The chain couples TRBV2 to TRBJ2-3; the match to TRBD1 covers 9 bases. Germline CDR1 and CDR2: SNHLY and FYNNEI. V trimming: 6 bases; J trimming: 5 bases; junction bases outside the gene matches: 6. This CDR3 contains 14 residues.

The chain combines TRBV19 with TRBJ1-3; 9 bases line up with TRBD1. The CDR3 has 14 amino acids. Germline trimming cut 6 bases from V and 9 bases from J; bases unmatched to any gene: 9. CDR1 and CDR2 (germline): LNHDA, SQIVND (reference sequence). The CDR3 spells CASRIDRGETTIYF. For the CDR3, the DNA is TGTGCCAGTAGGATCGACAGGGGGGAGACCACCATATATTTT.

This rearrangement joins TRBV28 to TRBJ2-1, with a tentative D call TRBD2 (6 bases). The CDR3 runs 15 residues. Germline V gene data show CDR1 as MDHEN and CDR2 as SYDVKM. Trimming left V 4 bases short and J 2 bases short, with 12 bases between. The CDR3 here is CASSSTSSAYNEQFF. In DNA form, the CDR3 reads TGTGCCAGCAGTTCAACTAGCTCGGCCTACAATGAGCAGTTCTTC.

In this sample, this clone turned up many times. The V call is TRBV5-6, the J call TRBJ1-4, with D possibly matching TRBD1 (6 bases). Germline loops: CDR1 SGHDT, CDR2 YYEEEE. The CDR3 extends over 15 amino acids. The germline V and J ends were trimmed by 4 bases and 3 bases, with 13 bases remaining between them. The DNA of the CDR3 is TGTGCCAGCAGCGCCGCGGGGGCAGCTAATGAAAAACTGTTTTTT. This translates into CASSAAGAANEKLFF.

This clone was detected only a few times. The V and J genes are TRBV11-2 and TRBJ2-1; 7 nucleotides match TRBD2. CDR3 size: 15 residues. The junction had 5 bases not matched to a gene; V was cut back by 2 bases and J by 4 bases. The V gene's germline CDR1 is SGHAT and CDR2 FQNNGV. This CDR3 is CASSLWGGDYNEQFF. The CDR3 DNA is TGTGCCAGCAGCTTATGGGGGGGGGATTACAATGAGCAGTTCTTC.

The chain has TRBV3-1 (or the pseudogene TRBV3-2) and TRBJ1-2, with D maybe TRBD1 (6 bases). This CDR3 has 14 residues. V lost 4 bases, J lost 7 bases, and 16 bases lay in between. The germline V gene has CDR1 LGHDT and CDR2 YNNKEL (reference sequence). The CDR3 reads CASSPQTGITGYTF. CDR3 in DNA: TGTGCCAGCAGCCCTCAGACAGGTATTACTGGCTACACCTTC.

This chain links TRBV19 with TRBJ1-2; D is perhaps TRBD1 (5 bases). The CDR3 runs to 14 residues. Germline loops: CDR1 LNHDA, CDR2 SQIVND (reference sequence). Deletions cut 6 bases from V and 4 bases from J, with 15 bases between. The CDR3 region has the DNA TGTGCCAGTAGGTGGACAATGGAGGGCTATGGCTACACCTTC. Its protein is CASRWTMEGYGYTF.